A selection of T cell receptor beta chains follows, all from one sample in a study of T cell responses to AZD1222 COVID-19 vaccine. Sequencing used immunoSEQ multiplex PCR; TCRdb keeps in-frame clones, though not all of them. The data hold some 99,000 clones, with 87% observed a single time. The specimen was peripheral blood, collected 28 days after the second AZD1222 dose. These receptors originate from an adult who received the AZD1222 COVID-19 vaccine. Each CDR3 is given with its conserved first and last residue. The D gene is left open where the match is weak. Rows give clone size only sometimes, using once, few, many, or a class for an expanded clone.

clone size: NA
J gene: TRBJ2-7
D gene: NA
V gene: TRBV7-9
CDR3 DNA: TGTGCCAGCAGCTCCCGTGGGAGGGGGAGTCCCTACGAGCAGTACTTC
CDR3 protein: CASSSRGRGSPYEQYF

clone size: NA
J gene: TRBJ1-5
D gene: NA
V gene: TRBV3-1/TRBV3-2
CDR3 DNA: TGTGCCAGCAGCCAAAAGAGCAATCAGCCCCAGCATTTT
CDR3 protein: CASSQKSNQPQHF

clone size: NA
J gene: TRBJ2-6
D gene: NA
V gene: TRBV19
CDR3 DNA: TGTGCCAGTAGTATTCTTGCAGGGTCCGGGGCCAACGTCCTGACTTTC
CDR3 protein: CASSILAGSGANVLTF

clone size: NA
J gene: TRBJ2-3
D gene: NA
V gene: TRBV12-3/TRBV12-4
CDR3 DNA: TGTGCCAGCAGTTTATGGGTCGCAGATACGCAGTATTTT
CDR3 protein: CASSLWVADTQYF

clone size: NA
J gene: TRBJ1-2
D gene: NA
V gene: TRBV19
CDR3 DNA: TGTGCCAGTAGTATTTGGGGCGGGGACTATGGCTACACCTTC
CDR3 protein: CASSIWGGDYGYTF

clone size: NA
J gene: TRBJ1-6
D gene: TRBD1
V gene: TRBV2
CDR3 DNA: TGTGCCAGCCTTCTACAGGGGGCGGGTTCACCCCTCCACTTT
CDR3 protein: CASLLQGAGSPLHF

clone size: once
J gene: TRBJ1-4
D gene: NA
V gene: TRBV20-1
CDR3 DNA: TGCAGTGCTAGTCCTAATGAAAAACTGTTTTTT
CDR3 protein: CSASPNEKLFF

clone size: NA
J gene: TRBJ2-7
D gene: TRBD1
V gene: TRBV7-7
CDR3 DNA: TGTGCCAGCAGCTATACGACAGGGGGCTCGGAGCAGTACTTC
CDR3 protein: CASSYTTGGSEQYF

clone size: NA
J gene: TRBJ2-3
D gene: NA
V gene: TRBV28
CDR3 DNA: TGTGCCAGCAGTTTTACCGGCTTCACAATGGGTACGCAGTATTTT
CDR3 protein: CASSFTGFTMGTQYF

clone size: NA
J gene: TRBJ2-2
D gene: NA
V gene: TRBV7-8
CDR3 DNA: TGTGCCAGCAGCTTAAAGGCAATCTCGAACACCGGGGAGCTGTTTTTT
CDR3 protein: CASSLKAISNTGELFF

clone size: many
J gene: TRBJ2-7
D gene: TRBD1
V gene: TRBV5-1
CDR3 DNA: TGCGCCAGCAGGAAGGGACAGGGGAACGAGCAGTACTTC
CDR3 protein: CASRKGQGNEQYF

clone size: few
J gene: TRBJ1-4
D gene: NA
V gene: TRBV28
CDR3 DNA: TGTGCCAGCAGCCAATGGGACGTCGGGGAAAAACTGTTTTTT
CDR3 protein: CASSQWDVGEKLFF

clone size: NA
J gene: TRBJ2-1
D gene: NA
V gene: TRBV2
CDR3 DNA: TGTGCCAGCAAAGTGGGGGGGCCCAGATACAATGAGCAGTTCTTC
CDR3 protein: CASKVGGPRYNEQFF

clone size: NA
J gene: TRBJ2-3
D gene: NA
V gene: TRBV5-1
CDR3 DNA: TGCGCCAGCAGCTTGGCCGATCAGCCGGTAGATACGCAGTATTTT
CDR3 protein: CASSLADQPVDTQYF

clone size: NA
J gene: TRBJ1-2
D gene: TRBD1
V gene: TRBV6-2/TRBV6-3
CDR3 DNA: TGTGCCAGCAGTGGGGGACAGGGGCGCTATGGCTACACCTTC
CDR3 protein: CASSGGQGRYGYTF

clone size: NA
J gene: TRBJ2-5
D gene: TRBD2
V gene: TRBV4-1
CDR3 DNA: TGCGCCAGCAGCCCTTTACCTCCTAGCGGGAGATTCCAAGAGACCCAGTACTTC
CDR3 protein: CASSPLPPSGRFQETQYF

clone size: few
J gene: TRBJ1-1
D gene: NA
V gene: TRBV18
CDR3 DNA: TGTGCCAGCTCAAACCAGAATGAAGCTTTCTTT
CDR3 protein: CASSNQNEAFF

clone size: once
J gene: TRBJ2-2
D gene: NA
V gene: TRBV6-2/TRBV6-3
CDR3 DNA: TGTGCCAGCAGCGGGACGGGAGAGATCGGGGAGCTGTTTTTT
CDR3 protein: CASSGTGEIGELFF

clone size: NA
J gene: TRBJ1-5
D gene: NA
V gene: TRBV27
CDR3 DNA: TGTGCCAGCGGACAGCCCCAGCATTTT
CDR3 protein: CASGQPQHF

clone size: NA
J gene: TRBJ2-3
D gene: NA
V gene: TRBV9
CDR3 DNA: TGTGCCAGCAGCCCCGACGACTCGCGGGGCTATACGCAGTATTTT
CDR3 protein: CASSPDDSRGYTQYF

clone size: once
J gene: TRBJ2-7
D gene: NA
V gene: TRBV27
CDR3 DNA: TGTGCCAGCAGTGCCCGGGGACGCGAGCAGTACTTC
CDR3 protein: CASSARGREQYF

clone size: few
J gene: TRBJ2-7
D gene: TRBD2
V gene: TRBV4-3
CDR3 DNA: TGCGCCAGCAGCCAAAGCGGGAGGGCCTTTTACGAGCAGTACTTC
CDR3 protein: CASSQSGRAFYEQYF

clone size: once
J gene: TRBJ2-1
D gene: NA
V gene: TRBV25-1
CDR3 DNA: TGTGCCAGCAGTGATGCGTTTTCGGGACGGCAGTTCTTC
CDR3 protein: CASSDAFSGRQFF

clone size: NA
J gene: TRBJ2-7
D gene: NA
V gene: TRBV5-1
CDR3 DNA: TGCGCCAGCAGCTTGGTAGCAGGGCTGAGCTCCTACGAGCAGTACTTC
CDR3 protein: CASSLVAGLSSYEQYF

clone size: NA
J gene: TRBJ1-2
D gene: NA
V gene: TRBV5-1
CDR3 DNA: TGCGCCAGCAGCTTGCAAGGGGGGGATCGCTACACCTTC
CDR3 protein: CASSLQGGDRYTF

clone size: NA
J gene: TRBJ2-2
D gene: NA
V gene: TRBV19
CDR3 DNA: TGTGCCAGTAGCGATTCCCCCGACGGCGGGGAGCTGTTTTTT
CDR3 protein: CASSDSPDGGELFF

clone size: NA
J gene: TRBJ1-1
D gene: NA
V gene: TRBV11-3
CDR3 DNA: TGTGCCAGCAGCTCTGGACAGACGAACACTGAAGCTTTCTTT
CDR3 protein: CASSSGQTNTEAFF

clone size: NA
J gene: TRBJ2-1
D gene: TRBD1
V gene: TRBV7-3
CDR3 DNA: TGTGCCAGCAGCCCAGGGACAGGGCGTGTGGATGAGCAGTTCTTC
CDR3 protein: CASSPGTGRVDEQFF

clone size: NA
J gene: TRBJ2-5
D gene: NA
V gene: TRBV12-2
CDR3 DNA: TGTGCAAGTCGCTTAGTTAGGGACAGTCAAGAGACCCAGTACTTC
CDR3 protein: CASRLVRDSQETQYF

clone size: NA
J gene: TRBJ1-3
D gene: TRBD1
V gene: TRBV4-2
CDR3 DNA: TGTGCCAGCAGCGAAGGGATTGGACAGGAAGAAAACACCATATATTTT
CDR3 protein: CASSEGIGQEENTIYF

clone size: few
J gene: TRBJ1-1
D gene: NA
V gene: TRBV6-2/TRBV6-3
CDR3 DNA: TGTGCCAGCAGTTACAGGAGAGAAGCTTTCTTT
CDR3 protein: CASSYRREAFF

clone size: NA
J gene: TRBJ2-2
D gene: NA
V gene: TRBV9
CDR3 DNA: TGTGCCAGCAGCGTCTTTCAAAACACCGGGGAGCTGTTTTTT
CDR3 protein: CASSVFQNTGELFF

clone size: NA
J gene: TRBJ1-5
D gene: NA
V gene: TRBV4-2
CDR3 DNA: TGTGCCAGCAGCCAAGATGGCGGGTGGGGATCCTCCCAGCATTTT
CDR3 protein: CASSQDGGWGSSQHF

clone size: NA
J gene: TRBJ2-2
D gene: TRBD2
V gene: TRBV6-2/TRBV6-3
CDR3 DNA: TGTGCCAGCAGCTTTGGGACTAGCGGGTTCACCGGGGAGCTGTTTTTT
CDR3 protein: CASSFGTSGFTGELFF

clone size: NA
J gene: TRBJ2-1
D gene: TRBD1
V gene: TRBV7-9
CDR3 DNA: TGTGCCAGCCGTGGACAGGGGGCGAATGAGCAGTTCTTC
CDR3 protein: CASRGQGANEQFF

clone size: NA
J gene: TRBJ2-7
D gene: NA
V gene: TRBV6-5
CDR3 DNA: TGTGCCAGCGCTTTGGGGGTTCCTAGCTTATACGAGCAGTACTTC
CDR3 protein: CASALGVPSLYEQYF

clone size: NA
J gene: TRBJ2-2
D gene: TRBD2
V gene: TRBV5-4
CDR3 DNA: TGTGCCAGCAGCACCGGACTAGCGGGAAATACCGGGGAGCTGTTTTTT
CDR3 protein: CASSTGLAGNTGELFF

clone size: NA
J gene: TRBJ1-4
D gene: NA
V gene: TRBV28
CDR3 DNA: TGTGCCAGCACATTGGCTAATGAAAAACTGTTTTTT
CDR3 protein: CASTLANEKLFF

clone size: NA
J gene: TRBJ1-2
D gene: NA
V gene: TRBV4-1
CDR3 DNA: TGCGCCAGCAGCCAAGGGGGGTTGGGCTATGGCTACACCTTC
CDR3 protein: CASSQGGLGYGYTF

clone size: NA
J gene: TRBJ1-4
D gene: NA
V gene: TRBV5-6
CDR3 DNA: TGTGCCAGCAGCCCGGACAGAGGAAAACTGTTTTTT
CDR3 protein: CASSPDRGKLFF

clone size: NA
J gene: TRBJ1-2
D gene: NA
V gene: TRBV7-2
CDR3 DNA: TGTGCCAGCAGTTTTTCTGGTCCGTATGGCTACACCTTC
CDR3 protein: CASSFSGPYGYTF

clone size: NA
J gene: TRBJ1-1
D gene: NA
V gene: TRBV5-5
CDR3 DNA: TGTGCCAGCAGCTATATACAGGTGAACACTGAAGCTTTCTTT
CDR3 protein: CASSYIQVNTEAFF

clone size: NA
J gene: TRBJ2-5
D gene: NA
V gene: TRBV5-4
CDR3 DNA: TGTGCCAGCAGCTTGTCCGGGGGATGGGGACAAGAGACCCAGTACTTC
CDR3 protein: CASSLSGGWGQETQYF

clone size: NA
J gene: TRBJ1-6
D gene: NA
V gene: TRBV10-2
CDR3 DNA: TGCGCCAGCAGCGGAACAGGGAGGGATTCACCCCTCCACTTT
CDR3 protein: CASSGTGRDSPLHF

clone size: NA
J gene: TRBJ1-3
D gene: NA
V gene: TRBV3-1/TRBV3-2
CDR3 DNA: TGTGCCAGCAGCCAATTCCCCGGAGGGGCTCCCGGAAACACCATATATTTT
CDR3 protein: CASSQFPGGAPGNTIYF

clone size: NA
J gene: TRBJ1-3
D gene: NA
V gene: TRBV3-1/TRBV3-2
CDR3 DNA: TGTGCCAGCAGCCTCCAGAGCTCTGGAAACACTATATATTTT
CDR3 protein: CASSLQSSGNTIYF

clone size: once
J gene: TRBJ2-7
D gene: TRBD2
V gene: TRBV27
CDR3 DNA: TGTGCCAGCGGCCAGACTAGCACATACGAGCAGTACTTC
CDR3 protein: CASGQTSTYEQYF

clone size: once
J gene: TRBJ2-7
D gene: NA
V gene: TRBV3-1/TRBV3-2
CDR3 DNA: TGTGCCAGCAGCCAACAACAGGCAGCCAGGGACGAGCAGTACTTC
CDR3 protein: CASSQQQAARDEQYF

clone size: NA
J gene: TRBJ2-1
D gene: NA
V gene: TRBV19
CDR3 DNA: TGTGCCAGTAGTATAGGGCAGAATAACTACAATGAGCAGTTCTTC
CDR3 protein: CASSIGQNNYNEQFF

clone size: NA
J gene: TRBJ2-2
D gene: NA
V gene: TRBV5-6
CDR3 DNA: TGTGCCAGCAGCTTGGTTAGGGGGTGGTCGAACACCGGGGAGCTGTTTTTT
CDR3 protein: CASSLVRGWSNTGELFF

clone size: NA
J gene: TRBJ1-2
D gene: NA
V gene: TRBV18
CDR3 DNA: TGTGCCAGCTCACCTCTCCCGGACAGTGGGGTAAACTATGGCTACACCTTC
CDR3 protein: CASSPLPDSGVNYGYTF

clone size: NA
J gene: TRBJ1-1
D gene: TRBD1
V gene: TRBV14
CDR3 DNA: TGTGCCAGCAGCCGAAGGACAGGGATGAACACTGAAGCTTTCTTT
CDR3 protein: CASSRRTGMNTEAFF

clone size: NA
J gene: TRBJ1-2
D gene: NA
V gene: TRBV15
CDR3 DNA: TGTGCCACCAGCCCCCATGGGGGATCCCCCTACACCTTC
CDR3 protein: CATSPHGGSPYTF

clone size: NA
J gene: TRBJ1-2
D gene: NA
V gene: TRBV5-8
CDR3 DNA: TGTGCCAGCAGTTCTCGGTCCCACTTCTATGGCTACACCTTC
CDR3 protein: CASSSRSHFYGYTF

clone size: NA
J gene: TRBJ2-1
D gene: NA
V gene: TRBV7-2
CDR3 DNA: TGTGCCAGCAGCTTGAACAGGAACAATGAGCAGTTCTTC
CDR3 protein: CASSLNRNNEQFF

clone size: NA
J gene: TRBJ2-4
D gene: TRBD1
V gene: TRBV3-1/TRBV3-2
CDR3 DNA: TGTGCCAGCAGCCGGGGACAGGGCATAGCCAAAAACATTCAGTACTTC
CDR3 protein: CASSRGQGIAKNIQYF

clone size: NA
J gene: TRBJ2-7
D gene: NA
V gene: TRBV30
CDR3 DNA: TGTGCCTGGAGTGTAAATTCGGCAGAGCAGTACTTC
CDR3 protein: CAWSVNSAEQYF

clone size: once
J gene: TRBJ1-5
D gene: NA
V gene: TRBV6-5
CDR3 DNA: TGTGCCAGCACCCAGGGGCGCAATCAGCCCCAGCATTTT
CDR3 protein: CASTQGRNQPQHF

clone size: once
J gene: TRBJ1-1
D gene: NA
V gene: TRBV5-1
CDR3 DNA: TGCGCCAGCAGCCGGCCCTTAAGGCGCTTGAACACTGAAGCTTTCTTT
CDR3 protein: CASSRPLRRLNTEAFF

clone size: NA
J gene: TRBJ2-7
D gene: NA
V gene: TRBV30
CDR3 DNA: TGTGCCTGGAGCCTGGGGAGCTCCTACGAGCAGTACTTC
CDR3 protein: CAWSLGSSYEQYF